The rows below give T cell receptor beta chains drawn from one sample of a study of shared clonotypes between healthy human individuals. TCRdb keeps only in-frame clones here, not all; method: immunoSEQ multiplex PCR. The sample has hundreds of thousands of clones, 74% seen once; the top ten hold 1.7%. Sequenced material: memory CD4+ T cells sorted from blood. Receptor source: a woman aged 25 to 39 in good health. The CDR3 runs from the conserved cysteine through the conserved F or W. The order of the fields is D gene, V gene, J gene, CDR3 length, clone size, CDR3 DNA, CDR3 protein. A D gene is named only where the DNA matches it firmly. Where a row states a size, it is once, few, many or the class of an expanded clone; other rows omit it.

d_gene: TRBD2
v_gene: TRBV4-1
j_gene: TRBJ2-7
len: 14
abundance: once
CDR3nt: TGCGCCAGCAGCCGACTAGCGGGATCCTACGAGCAGTACTTC
CDR3aa: CASSRLAGSYEQYF

d_gene: TRBD1
v_gene: TRBV7-7
j_gene: TRBJ2-2
len: 14
abundance: .
CDR3nt: TGTGCCAGCAGCTCGACAGGGGCTGGCGGGGAGCTGTTTTTT
CDR3aa: CASSSTGAGGELFF

d_gene: .
v_gene: TRBV6-5
j_gene: TRBJ2-7
len: 16
abundance: .
CDR3nt: TGTGCCAGCAGTTCCCGCCGGACCGGGACCCCCGGCGAGCAGTACTTC
CDR3aa: CASSSRRTGTPGEQYF

d_gene: .
v_gene: TRBV5-1
j_gene: TRBJ2-7
len: 16
abundance: few
CDR3nt: TGCGCCAGCAGCCTGGCCGTAACGCAGAGAAATTACGAGCAGTACTTC
CDR3aa: CASSLAVTQRNYEQYF

d_gene: TRBD1
v_gene: TRBV6-1
j_gene: TRBJ2-3
len: 15
abundance: .
CDR3nt: TGTGCCAGCAGAAACAGGGGGCGAGACACAGATACGCAGTATTTT
CDR3aa: CASRNRGRDTDTQYF

d_gene: .
v_gene: TRBV7-2
j_gene: TRBJ2-5
len: 13
abundance: .
CDR3nt: TGTGCCAGCAGCCCACCGACCGGGGAGACCCAGTACTTC
CDR3aa: CASSPPTGETQYF

d_gene: .
v_gene: TRBV14
j_gene: TRBJ2-1
len: 12
abundance: few
CDR3nt: TGTGCCAGCAGCCAAGGTTGGGATGAGCAGTTCTTC
CDR3aa: CASSQGWDEQFF

d_gene: .
v_gene: TRBV6-5
j_gene: TRBJ2-7
len: 15
abundance: .
CDR3nt: TGTGCCAGCAGTTTAAAGGGGGGATCGCCCTACGAGCAGTACTTC
CDR3aa: CASSLKGGSPYEQYF

d_gene: .
v_gene: TRBV23-1
j_gene: TRBJ2-7
len: 14
abundance: .
CDR3nt: TGCGCCAGCAGTCAATGTCCGTTGATCTACGAGCAGTACTTC
CDR3aa: CASSQCPLIYEQYF

d_gene: .
v_gene: TRBV20-1
j_gene: TRBJ2-1
len: 11
abundance: .
CDR3nt: TGCAGTGCTGGAGGGACGAATGAGCAGTTCTTC
CDR3aa: CSAGGTNEQFF

d_gene: .
v_gene: TRBV15
j_gene: TRBJ1-5
len: 17
abundance: .
CDR3nt: TGTGCCACCAGCAGAGCAGTTCCCGGGGGCCTAGGTTGGCCCCAGCATTTT
CDR3aa: CATSRAVPGGLGWPQHF

d_gene: .
v_gene: TRBV5-1
j_gene: TRBJ2-5
len: 12
abundance: once
CDR3nt: TGCGCCAGCAGCTACCTACAAGAGACCCAGTACTTC
CDR3aa: CASSYLQETQYF

d_gene: TRBD2
v_gene: TRBV25-1
j_gene: TRBJ2-3
len: 16
abundance: .
CDR3nt: TGTGCCAGCAGTGAATTACGGGCTAGCGGGTCAGATACGCAGTATTTT
CDR3aa: CASSELRASGSDTQYF

d_gene: .
v_gene: TRBV20-1
j_gene: TRBJ2-7
len: 11
abundance: .
CDR3nt: TGCAGTGCTAGAGGGGTAGGCGAGCAGTACTTC
CDR3aa: CSARGVGEQYF

d_gene: .
v_gene: TRBV11-2
j_gene: TRBJ2-1
len: 12
abundance: .
CDR3nt: TGTGCCAGCAGCCCGGCACGTTATGAGCAGTTCTTC
CDR3aa: CASSPARYEQFF

d_gene: .
v_gene: TRBV19
j_gene: TRBJ1-5
len: 11
abundance: .
CDR3nt: TGTGCCAGTGGGCTAACTGGCCCCCAGCATTTT
CDR3aa: CASGLTGPQHF

d_gene: .
v_gene: TRBV5-1
j_gene: TRBJ2-3
len: 15
abundance: .
CDR3nt: TGCGCCAGCAGCTTGGAAGGACGAGAGGCAGATACGCAGTATTTT
CDR3aa: CASSLEGREADTQYF

d_gene: .
v_gene: TRBV28
j_gene: TRBJ1-1
len: 15
abundance: few
CDR3nt: TGTGCCAGCAGCCCCGCCGTGGAGGGAAACACTGAAGCTTTCTTT
CDR3aa: CASSPAVEGNTEAFF

d_gene: .
v_gene: TRBV6-6
j_gene: TRBJ2-5
len: 15
abundance: few
CDR3nt: TGTGCCAGCAGCTACAGAGGACATCCCCAAGAGACCCAGTACTTC
CDR3aa: CASSYRGHPQETQYF

d_gene: TRBD2
v_gene: TRBV28
j_gene: TRBJ2-2
len: 14
abundance: .
CDR3nt: TGTGCCAGCAGGGAAAGCGGGATCACCGGGGAGCTGTTTTTT
CDR3aa: CASRESGITGELFF